This entry lists 9 T cell receptor beta chains sequenced from one sample in a study of blood T cell repertoires in COVID-19. Some clones are missing from TCRdb's copy, which holds only in-frame ones; the method was immunoSEQ multiplex PCR. The sample comprises a few hundred thousand clones, around 87% of which are singletons, and under 2.5% rests with the top ten. The material sequenced was peripheral blood. The receptors were gathered from a woman aged 45-65 years with acute or convalescent COVID-19.

The chain carries TRBV18 and TRBJ2-7; 10 bases are a match to TRBD1. The CDR3 totals 16 residues. Germline loops: CDR1 KGHSH, CDR2 LQKENI. Unmatched junction bases numbered 9, after V lost 3 bases and J lost 4 bases. The CDR3 nucleotides read TGTGCCAGCTCACCCTACGTTCGGACAGGGGGATACGAGCAGTACTTC. Residues: CASSPYVRTGGYEQYF.

The rearrangement links TRBV12-3 or TRBV12-4 to TRBJ1-1; 8 bases line up with TRBD1. With 3 bases clipped from V and 11 bases from J, the junction kept 8 bases outside the gene matches. The CDR3 spans 13 residues. CDR3 sequence reads: CASSFGQGRWAFF. As DNA, the CDR3 is TGTGCCAGCAGTTTTGGACAGGGACGTTGGGCTTTCTTT.

The V call is TRBV28, the J call TRBJ2-7, with 11 nucleotides matching TRBD2. The CDR3 consists of 13 residues. The V gene end was trimmed by 8 bases and the J gene end by 2 bases; junction bases not matched to a gene: 2. Germline V gene lookup returns CDR1 MDHEN and CDR2 SYDVKM. This CDR3 reads CASALAGAYEQYF. CDR3 DNA: TGTGCCAGCGCACTAGCGGGGGCCTACGAGCAGTACTTC.

The V and J genes are TRBV24-1 and TRBJ2-1, with 8 bases lining up with TRBD2. This CDR3 has 15 amino acids. CDR1 is KGHDR, CDR2 SFDVKD, per germline. Losses at the gene ends were 5 bases for V and 5 bases for J; bases not matched to a gene: 7. CDR3 in amino acids: CATSVLNSGNNEQFF. The CDR3 DNA is TGTGCCACCAGTGTTTTAAATAGCGGGAACAATGAGCAGTTCTTC.

V and J are TRBV7-2 and TRBJ2-7; TRBD1 aligns across 8 bases. The CDR3 is 16 residues long. Germline V gene data show CDR1 as SGHTA and CDR2 as FQGNSA. The V and J ends lost 1 base and 0 bases, in that order; junction bases with no gene match: 5. CDR3 nucleotides: TGTGCCAGCAGCTTAGAAGGGACAGGCGCCTCCTACGAGCAGTACTTC. This translates into CASSLEGTGASYEQYF.

This clone has just one count. J is TRBJ1-1 and V is TRBV9, with TRBD1 as a possible D gene (5 bases). Germline CDR1 and CDR2: SGDLS and YYNGEE. This CDR3 comprises 15 residues. Between the trimmed V and J ends, which lost 0 bases and 0 bases, there was a span of 9 bases. CDR3 region: CASSVDRSVNTEAFF. The CDR3 nucleotides read TGTGCCAGCAGCGTAGACAGGTCGGTGAACACTGAAGCTTTCTTT.

The rearrangement uses TRBV30 and TRBJ2-6; D is undetermined. The CDR3 spans 13 residues. Trimming took off 4 bases at V and 4 bases at J, with 8 bases between the two ends. Per the germline V gene, CDR1 is GTSNPN and CDR2 is SVGIG (reference sequence). The CDR3 here is CAWTVKGANVLTF. CDR3 in DNA: TGTGCCTGGACGGTTAAGGGGGCCAACGTCCTGACTTTC. Looking up the rest from reference TRBV30 and TRBJ2-6 gives the full variable domain: SQTIHQWPATLVQPVGSPLSLECTVEGTSNPNLYWYRQAAGRGLQLLFYSVGIGQISSEVPQNLSASRPQDRQFILSSKKLLLSDSGFYLCAWTVKGANVLTFGAGSRLTVL.

This chain uses TRBV2 with TRBJ1-5, with D unclear. The CDR3 extends over 12 amino acids. Germline-derived CDR1 and CDR2 are SNHLY and FYNNEI. Trimming left V 4 bases short and J 5 bases short, with 6 bases between. CDR3 coding DNA: TGTGCCAGCAGTGGAGAGCATCAGCCCCAGCATTTT. Residues: CASSGEHQPQHF. The complete variable domain, with remaining parts taken from reference TRBV2 and TRBJ1-5, reads EPEVTQTPSHQVTQMGQEVILRCVPISNHLYFYWYRQILGQKVEFLVSFYNNEISEKSEIFDDQFSVERPDGSNFTLKIRSTKLEDSAMYFCASSGEHQPQHFGDGTRLSIL.

This chain connects TRBV5-1 to TRBJ2-7; 8 bases are a match to TRBD2. CDR3 length equals 13 residues. Trimming at V came to 3 bases and at J to 2 bases, leaving 1 base not matched to a gene. The germline V gene encodes CDR1 SGHRS and CDR2 YFSETQ. CDR3 in DNA: TGCGCCAGCAGCTCGACTAGCGCCTACGAGCAGTACTTC. This codes for CASSSTSAYEQYF.